This T cell receptor (beta chain) was retrieved from a study of T cell responses to AZD1222 COVID-19 vaccine. V lost 6 bases, J lost 4 bases, and 12 bases stayed unmatched. The CDR3 length is 16 residues. The germline V gene has CDR1 SGHNT and CDR2 YENEEA. Clones were read by immunoSEQ multiplex PCR, and TCRdb kept only the in-frame ones, dropping some. The sample records about 25,000 clones, approximately 90% being singletons. Regarding the study as a whole: Spike-specific TCR breadth and depth rose after two AZD1222 doses. Repertoire collection took place solely once the T cell response had peaked.

Second-dose timings of about 4 or about 12 weeks were pooled. As concerns this clone: The target antigen is unknown.

The chain joins TRBV11-3 to TRBJ2-5; TRBD1 matches 9 bases. Sequenced material: peripheral blood, taken 28 days after the second AZD1222 dose. The receptor was isolated from an adult who received the AZD1222 COVID-19 vaccine. The CDR3 DNA follows: TGTGCCAGCAGTCATGGGAGGGGACAGGGAGGAGAGACCCAGTACTTC. It encodes CASSHGRGQGGETQYF.